A selection of T cell receptor beta chains follows, all from one sample in a study of cytomegalovirus exposure and HLA in healthy donors. Sequenced by immunoSEQ multiplex PCR; TCRdb stores in-frame clones only, minus some. The data hold about 140,000 clones, with about 83% observed a single time. Sequenced: PBMCs. These receptors originate from a woman between 25 and 40 years old in good health and CMV-seronegative. CDR3s leave out the opening cysteine and the closing phenylalanine or tryptophan.

TRBJ1-5	TRBV28	ASSLTGLRQPQH
TRBJ2-3	TRBV5-1	ASRYATSTDTQY
TRBJ2-7	TRBV5-1	ASSTSSYEQY
TRBJ1-6	TRBV6-5	ASSQNNSPLH
TRBJ1-2	TRBV19	ASSITGLYGYT
TRBJ1-1	TRBV19	ASTIGGVYTEAF
TRBJ2-6	TRBV30	AWRPQQASGANVLT
TRBJ2-2	TRBV11-3	ASSFTSAGELF
TRBJ2-2	TRBV11-2	ASSSTGGTGELF
TRBJ1-1	TRBV5-1	ASTRGQLNTEAF
TRBJ2-1	TRBV19	ASTERGRNNEQF
TRBJ2-7	TRBV7-2	ASSLTSYEQY
TRBJ1-2	TRBV7-9	ASSLDIWGYT
TRBJ1-2	TRBV7-9	ASSLRQGYT
TRBJ1-2	TRBV2	ASSEGGAGGTYGYT
TRBJ1-5	TRBV19	ASSYRGSQPQH